This is a list of T cell receptor beta chains from one sample in a study of Graves' ophthalmopathy and Graves' hyperthyroidism. From the multiplex PCR reads, TCRdb called clonotypes with MiXCR, one entry per CDR3 protein. The top ten hold 11% of the sample, which has around 1.1 million distinct CDR3 sequences, about 35% seen once. The sequencing sample was made of peripheral blood or thyroid tissue (not recorded which). The source of these receptors is an adult man with Graves' hyperthyroidism. The CDR3 runs from the conserved cysteine through the conserved F or W. D genes are given only for firm matches. For some rows the clone size is stated as once, few or many, or as a class when expanded; others skip it.

many | TRBD1 | TRBJ1-5 | TRBV7-2 | CASSFMGQGARNQPQHF | TGTGCCAGCAGCTTTATGGGACAGGGGGCGCGGAATCAGCCCCAGCATTTT
many | . | TRBJ2-7 | TRBV5-1 | CASSTQGGFYEQYF | TGCGCCAGCAGCACACAGGGGGGGTTCTACGAGCAGTACTTC
many | . | TRBJ2-7 | TRBV7-2 | CASSLMTRSSYEQYF | TGTGCCAGCAGCTTGATGACTAGGAGCTCCTACGAGCAGTACTTC
. | . | TRBJ2-5 | TRBV11-2 | CASSLVWGGRETQYF | TGTGCCAGCAGCTTAGTGTGGGGGGGCCGGGAGACCCAGTACTTC
. | . | TRBJ1-6 | TRBV10-3 | CASSAREGSPLHF | TGTGCCAGCAGTGCCAGGGAAGGTTCACCCCTCCACTTT
many | . | TRBJ2-7 | TRBV10-3 | CAIRQASYEQYF | TGTGCCATAAGACAGGCCTCCTACGAGCAGTACTTC
. | TRBD1 | TRBJ2-7 | TRBV7-2 | CASSLGYRGFPTYEQYF | TGTGCCAGCAGCTTAGGGTACAGGGGTTTCCCTACTTACGAGCAGTACTTC
many | . | TRBJ2-6 | TRBV2 | CASTRTGPSSGANVLTF | TGTGCCAGCACCCGAACAGGGCCATCCTCTGGGGCCAACGTCCTGACTTTC
. | . | TRBJ1-2 | TRBV4-2 | CASSQDIKGYTF | TGTGCCAGCAGCCAAGATATTAAGGGCTACACCTTC
many | TRBD1 | TRBJ1-2 | TRBV29-1 | CSVDRDREVYGYTF | TGCAGCGTGGACAGGGACAGGGAAGTCTATGGCTACACCTTC
. | . | TRBJ2-7 | TRBV20-1 | CSAAQENALYEQYF | TGCAGTGCTGCGCAGGAGAATGCACTCTACGAGCAGTACTTC
many | . | TRBJ2-7 | TRBV10-2 | CASSEGANEQYF | TGCGCCAGCAGTGAAGGGGCAAACGAGCAGTACTTC
many | . | TRBJ1-1 | TRBV7-2 | CASSPSTMNTEAFF | TGTGCCAGCAGCCCCAGCACCATGAACACTGAAGCTTTCTTT
. | . | TRBJ1-2 | TRBV9 | CASSRDTHAYGYTF | TGTGCCAGCAGCCGGGACACTCACGCCTATGGCTACACCTTC
many | . | TRBJ1-1 | TRBV6-5 | CASRPGVETEAFF | TGTGCCAGCAGACCGGGCGTCGAGACTGAAGCTTTCTTT
. | . | TRBJ1-1 | TRBV10-2 | CASSAGDRKGGTEAFF | TGCGCCAGCAGTGCCGGCGACCGGAAGGGAGGTACTGAAGCTTTCTTT
many | . | TRBJ2-5 | TRBV29-1 | CSTKLTAKEETQYF | TGCAGCACAAAGTTGACAGCAAAAGAAGAGACCCAGTACTTC
few | TRBD2 | TRBJ2-7 | TRBV4-2 | CASSQTNSGGQVYEQYF | TGTGCCAGCAGCCAAACAAATAGCGGGGGCCAGGTCTACGAGCAGTACTTC
. | TRBD1 | TRBJ1-2 | TRBV7-9 | CASSPHRGKGYGYTF | TGTGCCAGCAGCCCCCACAGGGGAAAAGGGTATGGCTACACCTTC